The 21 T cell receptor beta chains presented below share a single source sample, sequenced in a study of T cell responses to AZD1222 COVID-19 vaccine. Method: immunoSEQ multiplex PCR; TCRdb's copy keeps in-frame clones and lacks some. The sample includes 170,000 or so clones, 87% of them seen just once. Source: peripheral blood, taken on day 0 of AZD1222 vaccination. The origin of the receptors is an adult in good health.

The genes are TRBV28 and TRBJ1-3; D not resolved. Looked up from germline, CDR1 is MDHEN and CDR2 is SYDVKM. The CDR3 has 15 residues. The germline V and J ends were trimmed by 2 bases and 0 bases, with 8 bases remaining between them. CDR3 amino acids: CASSLGLNSGNTIYF. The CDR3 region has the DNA TGTGCCAGCAGTTTAGGGTTAAACTCTGGAAACACCATATATTTT.

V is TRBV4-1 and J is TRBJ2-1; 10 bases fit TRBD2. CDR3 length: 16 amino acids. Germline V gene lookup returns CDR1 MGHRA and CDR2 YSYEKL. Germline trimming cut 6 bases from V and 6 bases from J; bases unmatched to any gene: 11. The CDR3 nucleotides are TGCGCCAGCAGTCGCAGAAGCGGGAGGGATCCCAATGAGCAGTTCTTC. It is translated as CASSRRSGRDPNEQFF.

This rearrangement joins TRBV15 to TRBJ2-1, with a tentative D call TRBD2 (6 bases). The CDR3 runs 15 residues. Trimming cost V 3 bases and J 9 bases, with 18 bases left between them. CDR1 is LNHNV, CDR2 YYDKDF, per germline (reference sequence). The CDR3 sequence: CATSRDMDYRGEQFF. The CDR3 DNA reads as TGTGCCACCAGCAGGGACATGGACTATCGGGGTGAGCAGTTCTTC.

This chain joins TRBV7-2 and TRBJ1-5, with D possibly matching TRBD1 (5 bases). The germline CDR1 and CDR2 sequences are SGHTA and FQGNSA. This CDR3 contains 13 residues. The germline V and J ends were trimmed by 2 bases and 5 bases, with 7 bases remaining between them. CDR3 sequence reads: CASSLRGDQPQHF. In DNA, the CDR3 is TGTGCCAGCAGCTTACGAGGGGATCAGCCCCAGCATTTT.

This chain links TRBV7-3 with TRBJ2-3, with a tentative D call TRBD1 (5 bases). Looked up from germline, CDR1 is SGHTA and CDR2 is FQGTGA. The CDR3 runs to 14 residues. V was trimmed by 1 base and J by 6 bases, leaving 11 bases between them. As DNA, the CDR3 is TGTGCCAGCAGCTTAAGGCAGGGATGGGATACGCAGTATTTT. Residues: CASSLRQGWDTQYF.

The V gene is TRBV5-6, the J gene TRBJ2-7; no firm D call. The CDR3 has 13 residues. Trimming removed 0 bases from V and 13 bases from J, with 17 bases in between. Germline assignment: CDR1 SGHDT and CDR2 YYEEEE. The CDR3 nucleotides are TGTGCCAGCAGCTTGGTTTACTCATTAACAACCTACTTC. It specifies CASSLVYSLTTYF. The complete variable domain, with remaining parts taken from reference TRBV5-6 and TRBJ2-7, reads DAGVTQSPTHLIKTRGQQVTLRCSPKSGHDTVSWYQQALGQGPQFIFQYYEEEERQRGNFPDRFSGHQFPNYSSELNVNALLLGDSALYLCASSLVYSLTTYFGPGTRLTVT.

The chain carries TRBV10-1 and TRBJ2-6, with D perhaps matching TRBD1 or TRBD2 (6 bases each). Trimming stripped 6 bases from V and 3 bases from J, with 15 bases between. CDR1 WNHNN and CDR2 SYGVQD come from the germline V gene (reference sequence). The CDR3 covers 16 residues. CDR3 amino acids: CASSGGSGVGANVLTF. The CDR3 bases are TGCGCCAGCAGCGGGGGTTCAGGGGTTGGGGCCAACGTCCTGACTTTC.

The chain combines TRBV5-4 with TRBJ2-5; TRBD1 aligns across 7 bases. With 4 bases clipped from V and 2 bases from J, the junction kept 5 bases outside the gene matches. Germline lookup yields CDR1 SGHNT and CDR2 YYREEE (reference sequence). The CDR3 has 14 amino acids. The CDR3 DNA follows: TGTGCCAGCAGCCCAGGGGGTGTGCAAGAGACCCAGTACTTC. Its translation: CASSPGGVQETQYF.

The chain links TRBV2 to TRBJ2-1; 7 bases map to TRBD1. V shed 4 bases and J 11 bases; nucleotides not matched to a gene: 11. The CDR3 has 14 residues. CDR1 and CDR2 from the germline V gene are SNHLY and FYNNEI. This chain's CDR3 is CASSGDDRVVKQFF. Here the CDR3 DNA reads TGTGCCAGCAGTGGGGACGACAGGGTGGTAAAGCAGTTCTTC.

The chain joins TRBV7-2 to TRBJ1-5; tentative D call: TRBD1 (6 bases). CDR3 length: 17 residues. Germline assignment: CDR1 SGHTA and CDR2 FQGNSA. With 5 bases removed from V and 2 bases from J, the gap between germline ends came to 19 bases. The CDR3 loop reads CASSPPWGGGRNQPQHF. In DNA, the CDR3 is TGTGCCAGCAGCCCACCGTGGGGCGGGGGCCGCAATCAGCCCCAGCATTTT.

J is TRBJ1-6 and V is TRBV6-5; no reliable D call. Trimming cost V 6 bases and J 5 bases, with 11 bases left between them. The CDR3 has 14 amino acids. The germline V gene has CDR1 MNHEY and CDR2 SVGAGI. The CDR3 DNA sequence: TGTGCCAGCAGATCAGACACAAATAATTCACCCCTCCACTTT. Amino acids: CASRSDTNNSPLHF.

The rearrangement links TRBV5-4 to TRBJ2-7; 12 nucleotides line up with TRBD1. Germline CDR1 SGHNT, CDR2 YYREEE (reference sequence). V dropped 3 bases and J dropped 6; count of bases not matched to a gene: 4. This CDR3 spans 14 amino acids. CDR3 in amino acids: CASSYRDRGLEQYF. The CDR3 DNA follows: TGTGCCAGCAGCTACCGGGACAGGGGGCTCGAGCAGTACTTC.

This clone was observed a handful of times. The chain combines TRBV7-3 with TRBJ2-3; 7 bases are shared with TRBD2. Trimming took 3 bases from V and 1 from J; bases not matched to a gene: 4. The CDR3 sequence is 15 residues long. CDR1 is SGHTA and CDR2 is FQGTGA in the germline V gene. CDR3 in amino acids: CASSFGGGRTDTQYF. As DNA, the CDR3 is TGTGCCAGCAGCTTTGGCGGGGGTCGCACAGATACGCAGTATTTT. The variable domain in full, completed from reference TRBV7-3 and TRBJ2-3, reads GAGVSQTPSNKVTEKGKYVELRCDPISGHTALYWYRQSLGQGPEFLIYFQGTGAADDSGLPNDRFFAVRPEGSVSTLKIQRTERGDSAVYLCASSFGGGRTDTQYFGPGTRLTVL.

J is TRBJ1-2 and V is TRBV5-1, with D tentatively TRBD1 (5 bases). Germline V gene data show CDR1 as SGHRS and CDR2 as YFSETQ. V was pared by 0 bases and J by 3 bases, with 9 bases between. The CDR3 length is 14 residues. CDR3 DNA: TGCGCCAGCAGCTTGGCCGGGGGAGACTATGGCTACACCTTC. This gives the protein CASSLAGGDYGYTF. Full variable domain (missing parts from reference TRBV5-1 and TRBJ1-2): KAGVTQTPRYLIKTRGQQVTLSCSPISGHRSVSWYQQTPGQGLQFLFEYFSETQRNKGNFPGRFSGRQFSNSRSEMNVSTLELGDSALYLCASSLAGGDYGYTFGSGTRLTVV.

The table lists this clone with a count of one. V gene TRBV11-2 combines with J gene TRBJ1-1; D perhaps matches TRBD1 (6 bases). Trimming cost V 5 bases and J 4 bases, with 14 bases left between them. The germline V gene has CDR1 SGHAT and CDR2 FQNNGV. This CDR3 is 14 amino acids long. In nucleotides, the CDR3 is TGTGCCAGCAGCCCCATTCAGGGGCGCACTGAAGCTTTCTTT. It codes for CASSPIQGRTEAFF.

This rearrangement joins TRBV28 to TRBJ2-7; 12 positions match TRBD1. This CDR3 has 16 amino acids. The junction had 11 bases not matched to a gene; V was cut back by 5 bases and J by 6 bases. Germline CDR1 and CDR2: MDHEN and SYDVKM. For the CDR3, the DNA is TGTGCCAGCAGTACCCCCTCTCCGGGACAGGGGGCCGAGCAGTACTTC. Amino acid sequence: CASSTPSPGQGAEQYF. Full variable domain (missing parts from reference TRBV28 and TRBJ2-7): DVKVTQSSRYLVKRTGEKVFLECVQDMDHENMFWYRQDPGLGLRLIYFSYDVKMKEKGDIPEGYSVSREKKERFSLILESASTNQTSMYLCASSTPSPGQGAEQYFGPGTRLTVT.

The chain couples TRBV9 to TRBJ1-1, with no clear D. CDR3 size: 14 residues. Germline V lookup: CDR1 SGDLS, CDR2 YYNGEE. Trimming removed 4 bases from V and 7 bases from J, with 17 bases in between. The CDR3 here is CASSPLASHIEAFF. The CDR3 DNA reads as TGTGCCAGCAGCCCCCTGGCGTCACACATTGAAGCTTTCTTT.

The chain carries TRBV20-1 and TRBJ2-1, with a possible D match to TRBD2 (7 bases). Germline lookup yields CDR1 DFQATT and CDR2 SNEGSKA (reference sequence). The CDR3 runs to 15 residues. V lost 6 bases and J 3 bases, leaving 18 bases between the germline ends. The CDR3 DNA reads TGCAGTGCGAGTTCGGGGGGCCTTGACTACAATGAGCAGTTCTTC. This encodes CSASSGGLDYNEQFF.

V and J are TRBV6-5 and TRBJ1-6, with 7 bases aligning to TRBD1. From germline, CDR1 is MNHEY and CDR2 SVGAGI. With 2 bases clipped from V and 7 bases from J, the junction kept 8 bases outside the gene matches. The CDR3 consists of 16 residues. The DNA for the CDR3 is TGTGCCAGCAGTTACACCCGACAGGGATGGAATTCACCCCTCCACTTT. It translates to CASSYTRQGWNSPLHF.

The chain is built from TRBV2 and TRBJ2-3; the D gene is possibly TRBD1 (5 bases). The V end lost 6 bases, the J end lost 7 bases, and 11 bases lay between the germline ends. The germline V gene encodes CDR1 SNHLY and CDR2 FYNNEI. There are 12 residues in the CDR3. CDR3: CASRGQANTQYF. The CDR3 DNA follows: TGTGCCAGCAGGGGGCAAGCGAATACGCAGTATTTT. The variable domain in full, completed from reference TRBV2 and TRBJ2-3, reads EPEVTQTPSHQVTQMGQEVILRCVPISNHLYFYWYRQILGQKVEFLVSFYNNEISEKSEIFDDQFSVERPDGSNFTLKIRSTKLEDSAMYFCASRGQANTQYFGPGTRLTVL.

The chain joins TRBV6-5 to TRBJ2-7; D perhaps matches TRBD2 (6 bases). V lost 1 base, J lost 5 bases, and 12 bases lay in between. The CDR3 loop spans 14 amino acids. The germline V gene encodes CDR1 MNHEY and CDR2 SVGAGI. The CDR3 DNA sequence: TGTGCCAGCAGTTACTTCGGGGGAGTCAACGAGCAGTACTTC. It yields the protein CASSYFGGVNEQYF.